This paragraph reports one T cell receptor (beta chain). Antigen unknown. The sample comes from a study of shared clonotypes between healthy human individuals. On sorted subsets, replicate PCRs used approximately 190 ng DNA, or 30,000 or so T cell genomes. Libraries were prepared by immunoSEQ multiplex PCR; TCRdb keeps only in-frame clonotypes and omits some of them. Here the sample spans approximately 2.1 million clones, over 85% being singletons. The ends were cut back, 4 bases at V and 1 base at J, with 14 bases in the middle. Germline CDR1 is SGHRS and CDR2 is YFSETQ. The CDR3 sequence is 15 residues long. The study, taken as a whole, reports: The study generally estimated greater richness for naive than memory subsets.

The sequencing sample was made of naive CD4+ T cells from PBMCs. Subset here: CD45RA+ positively selected. This TCR was recovered from a man aged 18 to 30 in good health. Some clones in this sample may be carry-over from other donors' samples. The rearrangement joins TRBV5-1 to TRBJ2-5; TRBD1 might be the D (5 bases). Here the CDR3 DNA reads TGCGCCAGCAGCCCCATGGGGCGGCGCCAAGAGACCCAGTACTTC. Its translation is CASSPMGRRQETQYF.